A selection of T cell receptor beta chains follows, all from one sample in a study of shared clonotypes between healthy human individuals. Here immunoSEQ multiplex PCR was the method, and the copy in TCRdb shows in-frame clones only, minus some. The sample lists 600,000 to 800,000 clones, 72% occurring once. Sequencing was done on a sample of memory CD4+ T cells sorted from blood. These receptor sequences come from a woman aged 25 to 39 in good health. The CDR3 runs from the conserved cysteine through the conserved F or W. Fields, in order: D gene, V gene, clone size, J gene, CDR3 DNA, CDR3 protein. The D gene is left open where the match is weak. Clone size is stated in some rows and not others, as once, few, many or a class when expanded.

TRBD2	TRBV6-6	NA	TRBJ2-5	TGTGCCAGCAGTTATATGGCTAGCGGGAGTGGTGAGACCCAGTACTTC	CASSYMASGSGETQYF
NA	TRBV5-1	NA	TRBJ1-5	TGCGCCAGCAGCTTGGAGGGGGTGGGCAATCAGCCCCAGCATTTT	CASSLEGVGNQPQHF
NA	TRBV2	NA	TRBJ2-2	TGTGCCAGCCAGGCGGCAGGCCGCGGCACCGGGGAGCTGTTTTTT	CASQAAGRGTGELFF
TRBD2	TRBV5-1	NA	TRBJ2-7	TGCGCCAGCAGCTTGGGAATAGCGGGAGGGGACGAGCAGTACTTC	CASSLGIAGGDEQYF
NA	TRBV5-1	NA	TRBJ2-2	TGCGCCAGCAGCTTGGGGACTACTCTGAACACCGGGGAGCTGTTTTTT	CASSLGTTLNTGELFF
TRBD2	TRBV19	NA	TRBJ2-3	TGTGCCAGTAGTAGTTTTGCGGGAGGTGGTACAGATACGCAGTATTTT	CASSSFAGGGTDTQYF
TRBD1	TRBV29-1	few	TRBJ2-7	TGCAGCGTTTCGGACAGGTTTAGCTCCTACGAGCAGTACTTC	CSVSDRFSSYEQYF
NA	TRBV5-5	NA	TRBJ2-5	TGTGCCAGCAGCTTGCGTCGAAATAGAGAGACCCAGTACTTC	CASSLRRNRETQYF
TRBD2	TRBV2	NA	TRBJ2-1	TGTGCCGGTAAAGGACTAGCGACTACCAATGAGCAGTTCTTC	CAGKGLATTNEQFF
NA	TRBV10-3	once	TRBJ1-4	TGTGCCAGCAGTTTGAAAGACGCCACCCGCGGGGAAAAACTGTTTTTT	CASSLKDATRGEKLFF
NA	TRBV5-6	NA	TRBJ2-2	TGTGCCAGCAGCGGGGAGGTTCTGGGGGAGCTGTTTTTT	CASSGEVLGELFF
NA	TRBV7-8	NA	TRBJ1-5	TGCGCCAGCAGCCAAGATCCGGTTCAGCCCCAGCATTTT	CASSQDPVQPQHF
NA	TRBV7-9	NA	TRBJ2-5	TGTGCCAGCAGCACATTGACAGGGAGGGAGACCCAGTACTTC	CASSTLTGRETQYF
NA	TRBV19	many	TRBJ1-1	TGTGCCAGTGCAGGGACTACAGGGAGCGGCACTGAAGCTTTCTTT	CASAGTTGSGTEAFF
NA	TRBV9	NA	TRBJ1-3	TGTGCCAGCAGCGCAGCGTCCGGAAACACCATATATTTT	CASSAASGNTIYF